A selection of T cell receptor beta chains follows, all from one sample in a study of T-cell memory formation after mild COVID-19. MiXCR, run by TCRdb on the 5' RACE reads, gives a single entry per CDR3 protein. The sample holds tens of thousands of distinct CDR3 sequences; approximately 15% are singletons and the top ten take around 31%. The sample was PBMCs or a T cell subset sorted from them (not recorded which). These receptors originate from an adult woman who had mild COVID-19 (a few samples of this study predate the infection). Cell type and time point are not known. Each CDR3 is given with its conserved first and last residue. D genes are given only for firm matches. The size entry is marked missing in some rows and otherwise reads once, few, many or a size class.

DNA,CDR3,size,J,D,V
TGTGCCAGCAGTTTCTTACCACCTAGCGGGGGGGCCGATGAGCAGTTCTTC,CASSFLPPSGGADEQFF,few,TRBJ2-1,TRBD2,TRBV12-3/TRBV12-4
.,CASSSSTVFYGYTF,.,TRBJ1-2,.,TRBV6-5
TGCGCCAGCAGCGAAGTGGACTTCGGATTCCACGAGCAGTACTTC,CASSEVDFGFHEQYF,.,TRBJ2-7,.,TRBV5-1
TGTGCCAGCAGCTACCCGGGTCTCTCCTACAATGAGCAGTTCTTC,CASSYPGLSYNEQFF,few,TRBJ2-1,.,TRBV7-9
TGCGCCAGCTCCTCGGCAGGGAGCTCCTACAATGAGCAGTTCTTC,CASSSAGSSYNEQFF,few,TRBJ2-1,.,TRBV5-1
TGTGCCAGCAGCCCCCGAGGACTTCTCTACAATGAGCAGTTCTTC,CASSPRGLLYNEQFF,few,TRBJ2-1,.,TRBV7-6
TGTGCCAGCAGTTACAGGGTTCCCCACAATGAGCAGTTCTTC,CASSYRVPHNEQFF,.,TRBJ2-1,.,TRBV6-5
TGCGCCAGCAGCTTGGCCCCGGGGGATGAAGCTTTCTTT,CASSLAPGDEAFF,.,TRBJ1-1,.,TRBV5-1
TGTGCCAGCAGTCGACTAGCGGGGGGGTCAGATACGCAGTATTTT,CASSRLAGGSDTQYF,.,TRBJ2-3,TRBD2,TRBV2
TGTGCCACCAGTGATGCATGGACAGGGGGCAACACTGAAGCTTTCTTT,CATSDAWTGGNTEAFF,.,TRBJ1-1,TRBD1,TRBV24-1
TGTGCCAGCAGTTTAGACCGGGGCTGGACGAATGAGCAGTTCTTC,CASSLDRGWTNEQFF,.,TRBJ2-1,.,TRBV27
TGTGCCAGCAGCTTAGGGCCTAGCGGGCCCCCCTACAATGAGCAGTTCTTC,CASSLGPSGPPYNEQFF,.,TRBJ2-1,TRBD2,TRBV7-6
TGTGCCAGCAGTTCCGGGACAGGGATTGCTCTGACCTATGGCTACACCTTC,CASSSGTGIALTYGYTF,few,TRBJ1-2,TRBD1,TRBV5-5
TGTGCCACCGAGACTAGCGGGGGTTACAATGAGCAGTTCTTC,CATETSGGYNEQFF,few,TRBJ2-1,TRBD2,TRBV15
TGTGCCAGCAGCCCCCCCTGGGGGGGCGCAGGCAATCAGCCCCAGCATTTT,CASSPPWGGAGNQPQHF,.,TRBJ1-5,.,TRBV6-1
TGTGCCAGCAGTTACTCAACGTGGGGCGAGCAGTACTTC,CASSYSTWGEQYF,.,TRBJ2-7,.,TRBV6-6
TGTGCCAGCAGTTACCAAGCGGGAGCAGAGCAGTTCTTC,CASSYQAGAEQFF,.,TRBJ2-1,TRBD2,TRBV6-2/TRBV6-3
TGCGCCAGCAGCAACACAGGCCCCCGCGAGCAGTACTTC,CASSNTGPREQYF,.,TRBJ2-7,.,TRBV5-1
TGTGCCAGCAGCTTACAGACAGGGGCTGTTCCAGGTGCTTTCTTT,CASSLQTGAVPGAFF,.,TRBJ1-1,TRBD1,TRBV7-9
TGTGCCAGTAGTGCGGGCTCCTTTTCCACAGATACGCAGTATTTT,CASSAGSFSTDTQYF,.,TRBJ2-3,.,TRBV19
TGCGCCAGCAGCCAAGATGGTTCCTTTTCCCCAGGCAATGAGCAGTTCTTC,CASSQDGSFSPGNEQFF,few,TRBJ2-1,.,TRBV4-3
TGCGCCAGCAGCCAGGGACAGGGGGGACTCCAAGAGACCCAGTACTTC,CASSQGQGGLQETQYF,many,TRBJ2-5,TRBD1,TRBV4-1
TGTGCCAGCAGTGACGGGTTTCGAGAGCAGTTCTTC,CASSDGFREQFF,few,TRBJ2-1,.,TRBV2
TGTGCCAGCAGTTTAAGCAGGGGTGGAGGCTACACCTTC,CASSLSRGGGYTF,.,TRBJ1-2,.,TRBV12-3/TRBV12-4
TGTGCCAGTAGTCCACTAGCGGGACCCACAGATACGCAGTATTTT,CASSPLAGPTDTQYF,.,TRBJ2-3,TRBD2,TRBV19
TGCAGCGTTGATGAGGGAGGGTATAACGAGCAGTACTTC,CSVDEGGYNEQYF,.,TRBJ2-7,TRBD2,TRBV29-1